This T cell receptor (beta chain) was documented in a study of T-cell memory formation after mild COVID-19. TCRdb used MiXCR to reprocess the 5' RACE reads, holding one entry per CDR3 protein. The sample holds around 190,000 distinct CDR3 sequences, less than 20% seen once. The CDR3 is 14 amino acids. Trimming pared 4 bases from V and 5 bases from J, leaving 15 bases between. The germline V gene encodes CDR1 SGHRS and CDR2 YFSETQ. Study outcomes and limitations: Most CD4+ clones that shrank were in CM and EM, while CD8+ ones turned up in EMRA. Among clones contracting day 15 to 85, CD4/CD8 was balanced, whereas later expanders leaned CD4+. Memory from before infection featured some responding clones, which suggests cross-reactive memory joined.

This clonotype was recorded at least ten times. What it recognizes is unknown. The sequencing sample was made of PBMCs or a T cell subset sorted from them (not recorded which). The receptor was derived from a man between 18 and 29 years old who had mild COVID-19 (a few samples of this study predate the infection). Cell type and time point are not known. The rearrangement uses TRBV5-1 and TRBJ1-1, with D unclear. For the CDR3, the DNA is TGCGCCAGCAGCGAAACTCGAGGGAGGACTGAAGCTTTCTTT. It translates to CASSETRGRTEAFF.